Presented here are 4 T cell receptor beta chains from one specimen sequenced in a study of T cell responses to AZD1222 COVID-19 vaccine (dated by TCRdb to about 2021). The sample's time point label, in plain terms: baseline before first vaccination. The library was prepared using the immunoSEQ multiplex PCR assay. As stored in TCRdb, this immuneACCESS dataset retains in-frame rearrangements with V and J assigned. A fraction of the clones does not appear; measured against another copy, unresolved V genes explain less than half of the discrepancy, and the remainder lacks a known reason. Across this sample there are around 180,000 clones, with around nine tenths seen only once. The ten largest clonotypes hold roughly 0.49% of the sample. This sample comprised peripheral blood, obtained on day 0 of AZD1222 vaccination. These receptors all come from an adult in good health.

This clone appeared a few times. CDR3 sequence: CALTVNTEAFF. Written as DNA, the CDR3 is TGTGCCTTGACAGTGAACACTGAAGCTTTCTTT. The V call is TRBV30, the J call TRBJ1-1, with a possible D match to TRBD1 (5 bases). V lost 7 bases to trimming and J lost 0 bases, with 6 bases between them. Germline CDR1 is GTSNPN and CDR2 is SVGIG (reference sequence). CDR3 length: 11 residues.

A single count supports this clone. The chain joins TRBV28 to TRBJ2-5; D unresolved. Trimming took off 0 bases at V and 5 bases at J, with 13 bases between the two ends. The CDR3 is 15 residues long. Germline CDR1 and CDR2: MDHEN and SYDVKM. As DNA, the CDR3 is TGTGCCAGCAGTTTATGGGCAAGAAGGCCGGAGACCCAGTACTTC. Its protein product is CASSLWARRPETQYF.

The genes are TRBV28 and TRBJ1-2; 7 bases fit TRBD1. The CDR3 loop spans 16 amino acids. Germline V gives CDR1 MDHEN, CDR2 SYDVKM. With 4 bases clipped from V and 3 bases from J, the junction kept 11 bases outside the gene matches. The chain's CDR3 is CASSSPVGTGDYGYTF. The CDR3 nucleotides read TGTGCCAGCAGTTCCCCAGTCGGCACAGGGGACTATGGCTACACCTTC.

The rearrangement joins TRBV9 to TRBJ2-3; 7 bases line up with TRBD1. Trimming took 3 bases from V and 0 from J; bases not matched to a gene: 4. Germline V gene sequence: CDR1 SGDLS, CDR2 YYNGEE. This CDR3 comprises 15 residues. CDR3 sequence reads: CASSAPGQSTDTQYF. Here the CDR3 DNA reads TGTGCCAGCAGCGCCCCGGGACAGAGCACAGATACGCAGTATTTT.